The 18 T cell receptor beta chains listed next were all sequenced from one sample in a study of shared clonotypes between healthy human individuals. Here immunoSEQ multiplex PCR was the method, and the copy in TCRdb shows in-frame clones only, minus some. The data show some 2,000,000 clones, with around 96% seen just once and roughly 1% held by the top ten. Positive CCR7 selection of CD45RO-negative cells yielded the naive CD8 cells, and terminally differentiated effector memory CD45RA+ cells were excluded. Sequenced sample: naive CD8+ T cells sorted from blood. The receptors come from a man in his late teens or twenties in good health.

J is TRBJ2-7 and V is TRBV9, with TRBD2 identical over 10 bases. V gave up 7 bases and J gave up 6 bases; unmatched junction bases: 10. The CDR3 consists of 14 residues. Germline CDR1 SGDLS, CDR2 YYNGEE. The CDR3 loop reads CASDSGGPPSEQYF. The CDR3 nucleotides read TGTGCCAGCGATAGCGGGGGGCCGCCCTCCGAGCAGTACTTC.

V gene TRBV9 combines with J gene TRBJ1-2, with D hard to call. This CDR3 is built from 13 residues. CDR1 SGDLS and CDR2 YYNGEE come from the germline V gene. Trimming left V 0 bases short and J 4 bases short, with 7 bases between. CDR3 loop: CASSVEFGYGYTF. The CDR3, as DNA: TGTGCCAGCAGCGTAGAGTTTGGCTATGGCTACACCTTC.

The CDR3, as DNA: TGTGCCAGCAGCGCAGGGGGTTTTACCTACAATGAGCAGTTCTTC. Encoded protein: CASSAGGFTYNEQFF. The chain carries TRBV5-6 and TRBJ2-1, with 7 positions matching TRBD1. This CDR3 is built from 15 residues. Unmatched junction bases numbered 6, after V lost 4 bases and J lost 2 bases. Germline CDR1 and CDR2: SGHDT and YYEEEE. The variable domain in full, with the rest retrieved from reference TRBV5-6 and TRBJ2-1, is DAGVTQSPTHLIKTRGQQVTLRCSPKSGHDTVSWYQQALGQGPQFIFQYYEEEERQRGNFPDRFSGHQFPNYSSELNVNALLLGDSALYLCASSAGGFTYNEQFFGPGTRLTVL.

The CDR3 here is CASGRGEYEQYF. CDR3 coding DNA: TGTGCCAGCGGGCGGGGCGAATACGAGCAGTACTTC. V gene TRBV7-6 combines with J gene TRBJ2-7; D may be TRBD2 (6 bases). This CDR3 is built from 12 residues. The V end lost 8 bases, the J end lost 4 bases, and 12 bases lay between the germline ends. From germline, CDR1 is SGHVS and CDR2 FNYEAQ.

The chain joins TRBV4-1 to TRBJ1-5, with D possibly matching TRBD1 (6 bases). Germline V lookup: CDR1 MGHRA, CDR2 YSYEKL. The CDR3 is 17 residues long. Between the trimmed V and J ends, which lost 1 base and 0 bases, there was a span of 13 bases. CDR3 in amino acids: CASSQAPDSYSNQPQHF. The CDR3 DNA follows: TGCGCCAGCAGCCAAGCGCCGGACAGTTATAGCAATCAGCCCCAGCATTTT.

Regarding this clone: Other DNA sequences in the same sample also yield this CDR3. The chain links TRBV27 to TRBJ2-1, with TRBD1 as a possible D gene (6 bases). The CDR3 extends over 15 amino acids. Trimming shortened V by 5 bases and J by 0 bases, and 11 bases separated the two germline ends. CDR1 is MNHEY, CDR2 SMNVEV, per germline (reference sequence). CDR3 loop: CASSLRQASYNEQFF. The DNA for the CDR3 is TGTGCCAGCAGTCTCCGACAGGCCTCCTACAATGAGCAGTTCTTC.

This chain joins TRBV4-3 and TRBJ2-1; 7 nucleotides align to TRBD2. The CDR3 totals 16 residues. Germline V gene sequence: CDR1 LGHNA, CDR2 YSLEER. The J segment lost 8 bases and the V segment lost 0 bases, leaving 10 bases of the junction unmatched. In DNA, the CDR3 is TGCGCCAGCAGCCAAGATGGATGGGAGGGCCAGGATGAGCAGTTCTTC. It is translated as CASSQDGWEGQDEQFF.

This chain links TRBV5-1 with TRBJ1-1; D is ambiguous. CDR1 is SGHRS and CDR2 is YFSETQ in the germline V gene. The CDR3 has 12 amino acids. V was shortened by 4 bases and J by 3 bases, with 7 bases between the two germline ends. DNA for the CDR3: TGCGCCAGCAGCCCCGGGTACACTGAAGCTTTCTTT. Amino acids: CASSPGYTEAFF.

This sequence joins TRBV28 and TRBJ1-6, with TRBD1 matching 7 bases. The CDR3 loop spans 15 amino acids. Germline trimming cut 5 bases from V and 6 bases from J; bases unmatched to any gene: 7. Germline V gene lookup returns CDR1 MDHEN and CDR2 SYDVKM. This CDR3 is CASSGQAEGNSPLHF. The CDR3 DNA sequence: TGTGCCAGCAGTGGACAGGCTGAGGGTAATTCACCCCTCCACTTT. The full variable domain, with the rest looked up from reference TRBV28 and TRBJ1-6, is DVKVTQSSRYLVKRTGEKVFLECVQDMDHENMFWYRQDPGLGLRLIYFSYDVKMKEKGDIPEGYSVSREKKERFSLILESASTNQTSMYLCASSGQAEGNSPLHFGNGTRLTVT.

This clone occurred once. The chain is built from TRBV13 and TRBJ2-7; TRBD2 agrees at 7 bases. The CDR3 runs to 15 residues. Germline trimming cut 5 bases from V and 0 bases from J; bases unmatched to any gene: 7. The germline V gene has CDR1 PRHDT and CDR2 FYEKMQ (reference sequence). Here the CDR3 reads CASSVLGGGSYEQYF. CDR3 DNA: TGTGCCAGCAGCGTCTTAGGCGGGGGCTCCTACGAGCAGTACTTC. Full variable domain (outside the CDR3, taken from reference TRBV13 and TRBJ2-7): AAGVIQSPRHLIKEKRETATLKCYPIPRHDTVYWYQQGPGQDPQFLISFYEKMQSDKGSIPDRFSAQQFSDYHSELNMSSLELGDSALYFCASSVLGGGSYEQYFGPGTRLTVT.

This chain links TRBV27 with TRBJ1-6; 7 nucleotides align to TRBD1. CDR1 MNHEY and CDR2 SMNVEV come from the germline V gene (reference sequence). With V trimmed by 5 bases and J by 9 bases, 16 bases remained unmatched. There are 17 residues in the CDR3. CDR3 sequence (DNA): TGTGCCAGCAGTCGGGGACCGAGACAGGGTATGTCTTCACCCCTCCACTTT. Translating gives CASSRGPRQGMSSPLHF.

V gene TRBV27 combines with J gene TRBJ2-7, with a tentative D call TRBD2 (6 bases). Germline V gives CDR1 MNHEY, CDR2 SMNVEV (reference sequence). The CDR3 runs 12 residues. V was clipped by 5 bases and J by 10 bases, with 15 bases between them. The CDR3: CASSGPSVHQYF. Written as DNA, the CDR3 is TGTGCCAGCAGTGGCCCTAGCGTACATCAGTACTTC.

This clone was counted between two and nine times. V is TRBV11-2 and J is TRBJ2-7, with no clear D. CDR3 length: 15 residues. The V gene's germline CDR1 is SGHAT and CDR2 FQNNGV. Trimming pared 2 bases from V and 1 base from J, leaving 12 bases between. CDR3 residues: CASSLSPYGSYEQYF. The CDR3 DNA is TGTGCCAGCAGCTTAAGCCCCTACGGGTCCTACGAGCAGTACTTC.

Regarding this clone: The sample contains more than one DNA sequence encoding this CDR3. The chain recombines TRBV7-9 with TRBJ2-3; no definite D call. V was clipped by 4 bases and J by 0 bases, with 5 bases between them. Germline values: CDR1 SEHNR, CDR2 FQNEAQ (reference sequence). CDR3 length equals 13 residues. CDR3 DNA: TGTGCCAGCAGCTGGTTGAGCACAGATACGCAGTATTTT. Its protein product is CASSWLSTDTQYF.

The genes are TRBV27 and TRBJ2-7, with 9 bases fitting TRBD2. The CDR3 is 13 residues long. The V gene end was trimmed by 7 bases and the J gene end by 3 bases; junction bases not matched to a gene: 4. Germline CDR1 and CDR2: MNHEY and SMNVEV (reference sequence). The CDR3 DNA is TGTGCCAGCAAGGCGGGAGGGGACTACGAGCAGTACTTC. It yields the protein CASKAGGDYEQYF.

The V gene is TRBV6-5, the J gene TRBJ2-7; no clear D. The germline CDR1 and CDR2 sequences are MNHEY and SVGAGI. The CDR3 totals 14 residues. V lost 0 bases, J lost 2 bases, and 8 bases lay in between. CDR3 residues: CASSYSSTPYEQYF. The DNA of the CDR3 is TGTGCCAGCAGTTACTCGAGTACACCCTACGAGCAGTACTTC.

The rearrangement joins TRBV19 to TRBJ1-2; maybe TRBD1 (5 bases). Trimming pared 5 bases from V and 5 bases from J, leaving 18 bases between. This CDR3 comprises 15 residues. Germline V gene data show CDR1 as LNHDA and CDR2 as SQIVND (reference sequence). CDR3 coding DNA: TGTGCCAGTAGTTTTAGCCCCGGGACGGTTTATGGCTACACCTTC. Its translation: CASSFSPGTVYGYTF.

V is TRBV28 and J is TRBJ2-1; D might be TRBD1 (5 bases). CDR1 is MDHEN and CDR2 is SYDVKM in the germline V gene. The CDR3 runs 11 residues. V shed 5 bases and J shed 7 bases, with 6 bases lying between them. The CDR3 region is CASSQGNEQFF. The CDR3 DNA reads as TGTGCCAGCAGTCAGGGAAATGAGCAGTTCTTC.